This TCR beta chain was captured by sequencing in a study of cytomegalovirus exposure and HLA in healthy donors. Study-level results: According to a later analysis, most TCR beta chains associated with CMV appeared HLA-restricted. A missense DCLRE1C variant was associated with V- and J-gene trimming of TCR beta chains in a later analysis, and an independent cohort replicated the association.

With regard to this clone: Its antigen is unidentified.

CDR3 length: 14 amino acids. CDR1 and CDR2 from the germline V gene are MNHEY and SMNVEV (reference sequence). The V end lost 7 bases, the J end lost 0 bases, and 9 bases lay between the germline ends. Researchers ran the PCR with 60 Vbeta and 13 Jbeta primers. TCRdb keeps only in-frame clones here, not all; method: immunoSEQ multiplex PCR. This sample yields about 90,000 clones, of which roughly 72% are seen a single time; approximately 20% belongs to the top ten. The V gene is TRBV27, the J gene TRBJ2-2; unclear D gene. Material for sequencing was PBMCs. The sequence derives from a young man in good health and CMV-seropositive. CDR3 bases: TGTGCCAGCACCAGGCCCTCGAACACCGGGGAGCTGTTTTTT. Residues: CASTRPSNTGELFF.